The T cell receptor beta chain described here comes from a study of cytomegalovirus exposure and HLA in healthy donors. Study-level findings and limits: Immune exposure data for these donors was limited to CMV serostatus. Follow-up analysis later connected one missense variant in DCLRE1C with trimming of TCR beta V- and J-genes. In a later analysis, most CMV-associated TCR beta chains appeared HLA-restricted.

Details on this clone: Its antigen is still unknown.

The CDR3 is made up of 12 amino acids. Germline values: CDR1 MNHEY, CDR2 SVGAGI. V lost 2 bases, J lost 5 bases, and 6 bases lay in between. PCR involved 60 Vbeta and 13 Jbeta primers. Sequenced by immunoSEQ multiplex PCR; TCRdb stores in-frame clones only, minus some. The sample yields tens of thousands of clones, 81% seen once. Material for sequencing was PBMCs. The clonotype comes from a girl aged 2-10 years in good health and CMV-seropositive. The chain has TRBV6-5 and TRBJ2-5, with D perhaps matching TRBD2 (5 bases). The CDR3: CASSYGLETQYF. The CDR3 DNA reads TGTGCCAGCAGTTACGGACTGGAGACCCAGTACTTC.